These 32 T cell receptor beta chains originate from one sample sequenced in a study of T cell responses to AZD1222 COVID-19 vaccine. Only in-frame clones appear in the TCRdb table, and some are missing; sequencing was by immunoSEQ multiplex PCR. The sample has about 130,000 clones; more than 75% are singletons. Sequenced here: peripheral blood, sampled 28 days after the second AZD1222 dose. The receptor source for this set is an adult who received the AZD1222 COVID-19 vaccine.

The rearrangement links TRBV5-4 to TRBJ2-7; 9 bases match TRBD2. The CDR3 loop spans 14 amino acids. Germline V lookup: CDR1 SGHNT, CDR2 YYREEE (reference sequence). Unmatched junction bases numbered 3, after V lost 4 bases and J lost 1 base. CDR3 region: CASSLAGLSYEQYF. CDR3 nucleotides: TGTGCCAGCAGCCTAGCGGGACTTTCCTACGAGCAGTACTTC.

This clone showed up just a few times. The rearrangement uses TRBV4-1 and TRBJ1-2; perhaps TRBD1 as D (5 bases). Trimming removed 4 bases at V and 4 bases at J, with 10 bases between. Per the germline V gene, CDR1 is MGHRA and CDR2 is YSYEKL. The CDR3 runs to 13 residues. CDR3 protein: CASSRPDIYGYTF. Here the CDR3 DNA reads TGCGCCAGCAGCCGTCCGGACATCTATGGCTACACCTTC.

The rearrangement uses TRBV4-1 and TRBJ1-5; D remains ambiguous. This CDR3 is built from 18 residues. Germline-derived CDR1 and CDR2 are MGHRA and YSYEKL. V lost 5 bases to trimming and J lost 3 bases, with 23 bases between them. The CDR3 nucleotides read TGCGCCAGCAGCTCAAGCCCCTGGAGACGAAGTCCCAATCAGCCCCAGCATTTT. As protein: CASSSSPWRRSPNQPQHF.

The DNA for the CDR3 is TGTGCCAGCAGTTTAATTACAGGGAAGGCCAATCAGCCCCAGCATTTT. Protein sequence: CASSLITGKANQPQHF. The chain carries TRBV28 and TRBJ1-5, with D tentatively TRBD1 (6 bases). Trimming cost V 2 bases and J 3 bases, with 14 bases left between them. Germline V gene data show CDR1 as MDHEN and CDR2 as SYDVKM. The CDR3 consists of 16 residues.

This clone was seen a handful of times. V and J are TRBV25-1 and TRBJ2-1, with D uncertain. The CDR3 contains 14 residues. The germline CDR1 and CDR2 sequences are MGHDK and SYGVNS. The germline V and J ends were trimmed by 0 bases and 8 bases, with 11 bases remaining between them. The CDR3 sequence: CASSEYSSWDEQFF. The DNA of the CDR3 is TGTGCCAGCAGTGAATACTCCTCGTGGGATGAGCAGTTCTTC.

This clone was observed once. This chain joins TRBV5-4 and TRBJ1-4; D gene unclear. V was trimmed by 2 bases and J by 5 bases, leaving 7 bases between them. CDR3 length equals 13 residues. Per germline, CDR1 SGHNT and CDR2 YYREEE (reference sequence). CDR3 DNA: TGTGCCAGCAGCTTCCGACCGAATGAAAAACTGTTTTTT. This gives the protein CASSFRPNEKLFF. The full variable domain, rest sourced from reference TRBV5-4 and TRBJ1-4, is ETGVTQSPTHLIKTRGQQVTLRCSSQSGHNTVSWYQQALGQGPQFIFQYYREEENGRGNFPPRFSGLQFPNYSSELNVNALELDDSALYLCASSFRPNEKLFFGSGTQLSVL.

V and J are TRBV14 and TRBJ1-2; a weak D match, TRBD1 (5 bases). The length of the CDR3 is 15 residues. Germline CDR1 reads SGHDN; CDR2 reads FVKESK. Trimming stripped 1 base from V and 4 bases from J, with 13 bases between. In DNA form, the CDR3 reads TGTGCCAGCAGCCAAGGGTTCGGGACGGTCTATGGCTACACCTTC. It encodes CASSQGFGTVYGYTF.

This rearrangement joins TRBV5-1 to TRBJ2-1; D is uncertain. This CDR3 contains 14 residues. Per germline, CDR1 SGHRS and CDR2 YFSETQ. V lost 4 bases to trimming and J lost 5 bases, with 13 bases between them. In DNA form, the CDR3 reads TGCGCCAGCAGCATAAGAGTTTACCACAATGAGCAGTTCTTC. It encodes CASSIRVYHNEQFF.

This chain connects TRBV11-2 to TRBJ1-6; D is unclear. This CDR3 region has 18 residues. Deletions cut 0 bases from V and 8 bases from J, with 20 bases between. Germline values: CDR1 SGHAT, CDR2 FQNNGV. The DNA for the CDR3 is TGTGCCAGCAGCTTAGATCAGCCCCTCACTAGAACGGATTCACCCCTCCACTTT. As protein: CASSLDQPLTRTDSPLHF. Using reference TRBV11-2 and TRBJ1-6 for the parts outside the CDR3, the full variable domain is EAGVAQSPRYKIIEKRQSVAFWCNPISGHATLYWYQQILGQGPKLLIQFQNNGVVDDSQLPKDRFSAERLKGVDSTLKIQPAKLEDSAVYLCASSLDQPLTRTDSPLHFGNGTRLTVT.

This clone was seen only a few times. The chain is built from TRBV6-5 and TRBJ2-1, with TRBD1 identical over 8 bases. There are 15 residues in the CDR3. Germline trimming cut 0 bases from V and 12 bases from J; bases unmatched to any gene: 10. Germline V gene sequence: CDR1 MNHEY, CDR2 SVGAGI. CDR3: CASSYSHRGAKGQFF. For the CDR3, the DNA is TGTGCCAGCAGTTACTCCCACAGGGGGGCTAAGGGGCAGTTCTTC.

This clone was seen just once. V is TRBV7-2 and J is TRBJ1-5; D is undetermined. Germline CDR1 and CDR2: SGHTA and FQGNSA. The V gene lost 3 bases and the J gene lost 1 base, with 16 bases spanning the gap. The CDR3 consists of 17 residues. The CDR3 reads CASSFMTGPMSNQPQHF. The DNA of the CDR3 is TGTGCCAGCAGCTTCATGACCGGGCCGATGAGCAATCAGCCCCAGCATTTT. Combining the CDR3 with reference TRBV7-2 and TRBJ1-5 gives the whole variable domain GAGVSQSPSNKVTEKGKDVELRCDPISGHTALYWYRQSLGQGLEFLIYFQGNSAPDKSGLPSDRFSAERTGGSVSTLTIQRTQQEDSAVYLCASSFMTGPMSNQPQHFGDGTRLSIL.

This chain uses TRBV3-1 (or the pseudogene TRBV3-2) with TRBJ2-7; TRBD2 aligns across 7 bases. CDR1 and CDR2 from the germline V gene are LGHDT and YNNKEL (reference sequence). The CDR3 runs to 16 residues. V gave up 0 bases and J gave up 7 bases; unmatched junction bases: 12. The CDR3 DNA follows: TGTGCCAGCAGCCAAGATCTGTTAGCGGGTCAGGAAGAGCAGTACTTC. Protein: CASSQDLLAGQEEQYF.

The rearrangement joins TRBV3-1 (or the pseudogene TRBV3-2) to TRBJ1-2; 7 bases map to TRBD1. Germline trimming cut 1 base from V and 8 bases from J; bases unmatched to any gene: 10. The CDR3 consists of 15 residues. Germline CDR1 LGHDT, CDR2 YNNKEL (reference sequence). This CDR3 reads CASSQGLSGTEGYTF. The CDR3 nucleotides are TGTGCCAGCAGCCAAGGATTATCCGGGACAGAGGGCTACACCTTC.

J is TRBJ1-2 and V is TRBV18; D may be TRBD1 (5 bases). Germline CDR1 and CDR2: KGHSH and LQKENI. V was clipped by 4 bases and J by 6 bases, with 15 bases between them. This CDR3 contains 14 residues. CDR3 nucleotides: TGTGCCAGCTCACAAAAACAGGAACTTCATGGCTACACCTTC. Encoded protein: CASSQKQELHGYTF.

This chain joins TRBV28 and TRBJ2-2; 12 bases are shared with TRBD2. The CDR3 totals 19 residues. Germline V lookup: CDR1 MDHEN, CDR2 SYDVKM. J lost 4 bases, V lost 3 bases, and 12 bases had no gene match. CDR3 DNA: TGTGCCAGCAGTTTGCGCACCTCTAGCGGGAGGGGTGTCACCGGGGAGCTGTTTTTT. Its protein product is CASSLRTSSGRGVTGELFF. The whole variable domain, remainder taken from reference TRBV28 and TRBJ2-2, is DVKVTQSSRYLVKRTGEKVFLECVQDMDHENMFWYRQDPGLGLRLIYFSYDVKMKEKGDIPEGYSVSREKKERFSLILESASTNQTSMYLCASSLRTSSGRGVTGELFFGEGSRLTVL.

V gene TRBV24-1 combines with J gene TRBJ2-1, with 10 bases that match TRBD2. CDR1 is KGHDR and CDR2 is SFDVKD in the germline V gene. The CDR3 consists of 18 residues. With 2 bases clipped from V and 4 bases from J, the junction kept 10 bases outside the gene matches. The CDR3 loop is CATSDSSSGSRGYNEQFF. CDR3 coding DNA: TGTGCCACCAGTGATTCGTCTAGCGGGAGTAGAGGGTACAATGAGCAGTTCTTC.

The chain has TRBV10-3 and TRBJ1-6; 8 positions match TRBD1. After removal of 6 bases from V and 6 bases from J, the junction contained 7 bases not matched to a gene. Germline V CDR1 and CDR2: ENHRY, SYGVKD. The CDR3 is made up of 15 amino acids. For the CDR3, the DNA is TGTGCCATCAGCCCTGGACAGGGAGTTAATTCACCCCTCCACTTT. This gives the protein CAISPGQGVNSPLHF.

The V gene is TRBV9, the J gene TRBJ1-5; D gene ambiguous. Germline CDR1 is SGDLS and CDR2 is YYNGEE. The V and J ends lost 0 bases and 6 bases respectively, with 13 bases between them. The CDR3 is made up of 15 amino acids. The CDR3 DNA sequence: TGTGCCAGCAGCGTAGGTCCTGGGGTAAGTCAGCCCCAGCATTTT. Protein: CASSVGPGVSQPQHF. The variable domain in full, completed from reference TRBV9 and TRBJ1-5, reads DSGVTQTPKHLITATGQRVTLRCSPRSGDLSVYWYQQSLDQGLQFLIQYYNGEERAKGNILERFSAQQFPDLHSELNLSSLELGDSALYFCASSVGPGVSQPQHFGDGTRLSIL.

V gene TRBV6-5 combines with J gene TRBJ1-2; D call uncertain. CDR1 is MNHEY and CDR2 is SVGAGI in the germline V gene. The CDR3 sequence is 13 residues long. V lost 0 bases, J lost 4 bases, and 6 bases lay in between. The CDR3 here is CASSYSTSYGYTF. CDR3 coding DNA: TGTGCCAGCAGTTACTCAACGAGCTATGGCTACACCTTC.

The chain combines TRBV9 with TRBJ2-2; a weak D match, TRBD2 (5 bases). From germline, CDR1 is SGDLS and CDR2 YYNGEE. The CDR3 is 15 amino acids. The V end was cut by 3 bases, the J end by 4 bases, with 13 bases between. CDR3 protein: CASSATGSLTGELFF. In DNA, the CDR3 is TGTGCCAGCAGCGCCACTGGGAGCCTCACCGGGGAGCTGTTTTTT.

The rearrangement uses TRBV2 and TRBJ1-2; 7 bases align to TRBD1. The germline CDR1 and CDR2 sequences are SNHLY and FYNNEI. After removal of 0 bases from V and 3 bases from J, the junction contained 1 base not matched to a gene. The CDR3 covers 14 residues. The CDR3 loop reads CASSEAGGDYGYTF. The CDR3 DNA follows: TGTGCCAGCAGTGAAGCAGGGGGCGACTATGGCTACACCTTC. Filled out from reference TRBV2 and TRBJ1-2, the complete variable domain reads EPEVTQTPSHQVTQMGQEVILRCVPISNHLYFYWYRQILGQKVEFLVSFYNNEISEKSEIFDDQFSVERPDGSNFTLKIRSTKLEDSAMYFCASSEAGGDYGYTFGSGTRLTVV.

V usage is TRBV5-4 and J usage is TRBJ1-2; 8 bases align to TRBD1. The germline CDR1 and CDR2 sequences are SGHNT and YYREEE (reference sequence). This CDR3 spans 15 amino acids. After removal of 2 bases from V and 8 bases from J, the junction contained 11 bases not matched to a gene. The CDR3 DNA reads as TGTGCCAGCAGCTTCGGCAGGGGGCTATCGGAGGGCTACACCTTC. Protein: CASSFGRGLSEGYTF.

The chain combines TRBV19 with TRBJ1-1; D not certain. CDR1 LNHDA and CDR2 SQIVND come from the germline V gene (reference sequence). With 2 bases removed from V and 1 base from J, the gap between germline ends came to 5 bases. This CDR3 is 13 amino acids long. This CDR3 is CASSINRNTEAFF. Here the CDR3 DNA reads TGTGCCAGTAGTATAAACAGGAACACTGAAGCTTTCTTT. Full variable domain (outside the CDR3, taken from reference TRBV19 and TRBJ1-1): DGGITQSPKYLFRKEGQNVTLSCEQNLNHDAMYWYRQDPGQGLRLIYYSQIVNDFQKGDIAEGYSVSREKKESFPLTVTSAQKNPTAFYLCASSINRNTEAFFGQGTRLTVV.

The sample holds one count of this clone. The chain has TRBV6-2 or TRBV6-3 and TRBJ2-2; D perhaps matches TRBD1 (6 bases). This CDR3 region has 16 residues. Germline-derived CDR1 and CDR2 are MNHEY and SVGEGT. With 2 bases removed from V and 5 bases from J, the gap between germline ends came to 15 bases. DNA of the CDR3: TGTGCCAGCAGTTACCGTCGGCTGGGGGCAACCGGGGAGCTGTTTTTT. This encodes CASSYRRLGATGELFF.

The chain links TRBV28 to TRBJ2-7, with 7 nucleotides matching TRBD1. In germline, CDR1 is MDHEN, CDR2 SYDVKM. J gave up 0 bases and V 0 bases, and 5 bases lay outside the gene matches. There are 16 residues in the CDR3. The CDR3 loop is CASSLWGQMGSYEQYF. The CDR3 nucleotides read TGTGCCAGCAGTTTATGGGGACAGATGGGCTCCTACGAGCAGTACTTC.

The DNA of the CDR3 is TGTGCCAGCAGCGAGGGGGGCGAGCAGTACTTC. Its protein product is CASSEGGEQYF. V gene TRBV9 combines with J gene TRBJ2-7, with D possibly called TRBD1 or TRBD2 (6 bases each). The germline CDR1 and CDR2 sequences are SGDLS and YYNGEE. V was pared by 3 bases and J by 6 bases, with 7 bases between. This CDR3 has 11 residues.

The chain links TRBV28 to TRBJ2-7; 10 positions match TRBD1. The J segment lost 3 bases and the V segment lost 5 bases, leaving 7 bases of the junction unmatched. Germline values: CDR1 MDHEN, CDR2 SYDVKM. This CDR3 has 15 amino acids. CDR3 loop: CASSPRTGGYYEQYF. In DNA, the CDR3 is TGTGCCAGCAGTCCTAGGACAGGGGGTTACTACGAGCAGTACTTC.

The CDR3: CASSPGNQHGTQYF. CDR3 in DNA: TGTGCCAGCAGCCCCGGGAATCAGCACGGTACGCAGTATTTT. This chain links TRBV7-8 with TRBJ2-3; TRBD2 is a possible D gene (5 bases). V lost 5 bases and J 8 bases, leaving 17 bases between the germline ends. The CDR3 sequence is 14 residues long. CDR1 is SGHVS and CDR2 is FQNEAQ in the germline V gene.

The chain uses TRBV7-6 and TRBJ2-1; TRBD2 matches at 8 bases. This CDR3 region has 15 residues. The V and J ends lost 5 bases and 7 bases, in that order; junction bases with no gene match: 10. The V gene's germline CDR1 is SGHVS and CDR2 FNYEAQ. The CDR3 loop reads CASSPGREGQNEQFF. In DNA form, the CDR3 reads TGTGCCAGCAGCCCGGGCCGGGAGGGCCAGAATGAGCAGTTCTTC.

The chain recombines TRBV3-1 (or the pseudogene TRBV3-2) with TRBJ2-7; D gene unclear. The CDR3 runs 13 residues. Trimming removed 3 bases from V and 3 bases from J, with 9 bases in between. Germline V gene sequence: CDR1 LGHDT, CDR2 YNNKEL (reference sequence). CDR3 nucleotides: TGTGCCAGCAGCCAGCGTCACGGCTACGAGCAGTACTTC. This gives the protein CASSQRHGYEQYF.

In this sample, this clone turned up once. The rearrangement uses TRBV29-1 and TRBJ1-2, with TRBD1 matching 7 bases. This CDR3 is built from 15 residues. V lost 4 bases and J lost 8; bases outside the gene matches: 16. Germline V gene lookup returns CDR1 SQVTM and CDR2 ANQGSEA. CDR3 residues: CSVGPGQLRVKGYTF. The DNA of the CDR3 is TGCAGCGTTGGGCCGGGACAGCTACGTGTCAAGGGCTACACCTTC. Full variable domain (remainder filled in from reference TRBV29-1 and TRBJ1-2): SAVISQKPSRDICQRGTSLTIQCQVDSQVTMMFWYRQQPGQSLTLIATANQGSEATYESGFVIDKFPISRPNLTFSTLTVSNMSPEDSSIYLCSVGPGQLRVKGYTFGSGTRLTVV.

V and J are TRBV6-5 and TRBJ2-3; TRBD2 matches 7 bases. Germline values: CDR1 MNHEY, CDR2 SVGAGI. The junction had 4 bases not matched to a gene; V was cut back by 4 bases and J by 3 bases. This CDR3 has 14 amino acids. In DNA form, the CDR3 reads TGTGCCAGCAGTTCGGCGGGAGTGACAGATACGCAGTATTTT. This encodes CASSSAGVTDTQYF.